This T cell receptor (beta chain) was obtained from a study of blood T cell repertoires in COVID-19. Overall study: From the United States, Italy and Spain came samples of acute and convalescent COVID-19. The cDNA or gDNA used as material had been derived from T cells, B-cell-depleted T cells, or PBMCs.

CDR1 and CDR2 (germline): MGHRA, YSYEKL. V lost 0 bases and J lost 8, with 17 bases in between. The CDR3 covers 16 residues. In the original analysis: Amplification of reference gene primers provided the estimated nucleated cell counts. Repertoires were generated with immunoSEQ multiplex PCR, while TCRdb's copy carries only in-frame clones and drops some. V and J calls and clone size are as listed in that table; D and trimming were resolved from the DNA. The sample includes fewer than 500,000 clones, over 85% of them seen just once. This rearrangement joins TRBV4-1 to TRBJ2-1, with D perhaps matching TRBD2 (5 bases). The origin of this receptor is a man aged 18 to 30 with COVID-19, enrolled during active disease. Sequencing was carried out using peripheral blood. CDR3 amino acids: CASSQDRLANGHEQFF. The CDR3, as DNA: TGCGCCAGCAGCCAAGATCGTCTAGCCAACGGGCATGAGCAGTTCTTC.